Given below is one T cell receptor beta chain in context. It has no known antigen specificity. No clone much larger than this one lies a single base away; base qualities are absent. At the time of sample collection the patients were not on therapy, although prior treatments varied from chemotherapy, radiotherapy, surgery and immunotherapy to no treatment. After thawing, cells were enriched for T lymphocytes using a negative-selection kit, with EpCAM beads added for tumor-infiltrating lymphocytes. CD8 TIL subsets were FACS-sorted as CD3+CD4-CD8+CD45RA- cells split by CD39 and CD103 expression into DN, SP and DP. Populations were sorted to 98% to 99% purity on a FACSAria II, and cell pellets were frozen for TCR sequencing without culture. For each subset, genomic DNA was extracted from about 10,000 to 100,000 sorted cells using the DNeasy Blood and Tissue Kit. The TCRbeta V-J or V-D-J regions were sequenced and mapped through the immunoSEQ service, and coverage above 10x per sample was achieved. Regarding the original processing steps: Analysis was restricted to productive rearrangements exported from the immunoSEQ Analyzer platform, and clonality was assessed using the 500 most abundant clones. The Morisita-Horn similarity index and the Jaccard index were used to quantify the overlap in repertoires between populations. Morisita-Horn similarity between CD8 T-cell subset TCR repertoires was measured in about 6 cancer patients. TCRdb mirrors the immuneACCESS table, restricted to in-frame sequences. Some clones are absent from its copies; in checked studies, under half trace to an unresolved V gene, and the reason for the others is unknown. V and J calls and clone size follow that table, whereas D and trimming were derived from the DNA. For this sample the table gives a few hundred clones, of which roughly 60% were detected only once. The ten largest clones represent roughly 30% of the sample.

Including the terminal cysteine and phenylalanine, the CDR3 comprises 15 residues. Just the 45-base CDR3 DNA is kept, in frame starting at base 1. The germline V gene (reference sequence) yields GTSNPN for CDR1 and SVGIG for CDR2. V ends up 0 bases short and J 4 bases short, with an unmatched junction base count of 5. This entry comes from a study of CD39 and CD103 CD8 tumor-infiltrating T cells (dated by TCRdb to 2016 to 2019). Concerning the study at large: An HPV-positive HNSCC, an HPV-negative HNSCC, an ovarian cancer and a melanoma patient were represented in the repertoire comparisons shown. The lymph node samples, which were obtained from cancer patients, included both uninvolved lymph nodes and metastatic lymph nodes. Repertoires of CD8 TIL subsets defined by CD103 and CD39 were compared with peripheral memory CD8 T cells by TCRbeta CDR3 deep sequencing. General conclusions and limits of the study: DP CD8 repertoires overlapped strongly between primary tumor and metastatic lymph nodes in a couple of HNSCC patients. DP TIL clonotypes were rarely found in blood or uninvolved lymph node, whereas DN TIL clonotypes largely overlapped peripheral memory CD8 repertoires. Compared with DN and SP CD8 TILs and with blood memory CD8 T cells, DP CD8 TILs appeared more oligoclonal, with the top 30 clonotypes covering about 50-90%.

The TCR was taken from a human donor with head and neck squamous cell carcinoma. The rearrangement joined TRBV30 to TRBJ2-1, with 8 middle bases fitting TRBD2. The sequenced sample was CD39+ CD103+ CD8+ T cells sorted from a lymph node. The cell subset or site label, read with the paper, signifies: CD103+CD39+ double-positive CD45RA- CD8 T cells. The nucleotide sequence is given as TGTGCCTGGAGTGTCGGGGTAGCGGGGTACAATGAGCAGTTCTTC. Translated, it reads CAWSVGVAGYNEQFF.